The T cell receptor beta chain under discussion was sequenced for a study of cytomegalovirus exposure and HLA in healthy donors. As for this clone: Its target is not known.

Study results and caveats: A few chains linked to CMV were shown in vitro to be specific for CMV antigens. Reports described diagnosis of cytomegalovirus status by the classifier as highly specific and sensitive. The study designated about 180 TCR beta chains cytomegalovirus-associated.

Sequencing was performed with immunoSEQ multiplex PCR; in TCRdb, only in-frame clones are kept and a portion is missing. The sample records 60,000 to 90,000 clones, over 80% being singletons. The CDR3 consists of 16 residues. CDR1 and CDR2 from the germline V gene are LNHNV and YYDKDF (reference sequence). Trimming took off 5 bases at V and 4 bases at J, with 18 bases between the two ends. This chain links TRBV15 with TRBJ1-5, with TRBD1 as a possible D gene (5 bases). The sequenced sample was PBMCs. The receptor was isolated from a man aged 30-40 years in good health and CMV-seronegative. The chain's CDR3 is CATSPGEGSRNQPQHF. CDR3 coding DNA: TGTGCCACCAGCCCGGGGGAGGGAAGTCGGAATCAGCCCCAGCATTTT.